One and the same sample provided the 14 T cell receptor beta chains below, sequenced in a study of regulatory T cells in long-lasting Graves disease. Time point noted: newly diagnosed GD, antithyroid drugs for less than 3 months. PBMC RNA was the source of the TCR library. Arm-PCR with iRepertoire HTBI primers amplified the CDR3 regions for these TCR beta libraries. From the multiplex PCR reads, TCRdb called clonotypes with MiXCR, one entry per CDR3 protein. The top ten hold 25% of the sample, which has some 560,000 distinct CDR3 sequences, approximately 16% seen once. In addition, the sample was reused for a study of T cells in Graves' hyperthyroidism and ophthalmopathy.

The sequences come from peripheral blood mononuclear cells (PBMCs), collected at new diagnosis, from a patient treated with antithyroid drugs. The receptors stem from a woman aged 35-65 years with Graves disease.

A few counts support this clonotype. The genes are TRBV4-1 and TRBJ1-2; D not certain. The length of the CDR3 is 14 residues. The V end was cut by 1 base, the J end by 5 bases, with 11 bases between. Germline V lookup: CDR1 MGHRA, CDR2 YSYEKL. DNA of the CDR3: TGCGCCAGCAGCCAAGTCACACAAATGTATGGCTACACCTTC. This encodes CASSQVTQMYGYTF.

This clonotype showed up many times. This chain links TRBV12-3 or TRBV12-4 with TRBJ1-2; the D is unclear. V lost 1 base and J 6 bases, leaving 9 bases between the germline ends. The CDR3 covers 13 residues. The CDR3 region is CASSLGSRDGYTF. CDR3 coding DNA: TGTGCCAGCAGTTTAGGCAGCCGAGATGGCTACACCTTC.

This clonotype was picked up many times. V and J are TRBV5-4 and TRBJ2-3; D perhaps matches TRBD2 (5 bases). The V end lost 8 bases, the J end lost 1 base, and 8 bases lay between the germline ends. There are 12 residues in the CDR3. Germline CDR1 reads SGHNT; CDR2 reads YYREEE (reference sequence). Here the CDR3 DNA reads TGTGCCAGTGCGCGGGGCACAGATACGCAGTATTTT. This codes for CASARGTDTQYF.

The rearrangement links TRBV18 to TRBJ2-6, with D maybe TRBD1 (5 bases). Between the trimmed V and J ends, which lost 2 bases and 1 base, there was a span of 9 bases. Germline CDR1 and CDR2: KGHSH and LQKENI. The CDR3 spans 16 residues. DNA of the CDR3: TGTGCCAGCTCACCAGGGTCAGGGTCTGGGGCCAACGTCCTGACTTTC. It encodes CASSPGSGSGANVLTF.

The V and J genes are TRBV20-1 and TRBJ2-5; 9 bases line up with TRBD2. From germline, CDR1 is DFQATT and CDR2 SNEGSKA (reference sequence). After removal of 1 base from V and 1 base from J, the junction contained 7 bases not matched to a gene. The CDR3 consists of 16 residues. The CDR3 nucleotides read TGCAGTGCTAGAGTAGCAGCGGGGGGCCTCCAAGAGACCCAGTACTTC. As protein: CSARVAAGGLQETQYF.

The sample holds many counts of this clonotype. The chain combines TRBV3-1 with TRBJ1-2; D remains ambiguous. The V end lost 1 base, the J end lost 5 bases, and 8 bases lay between the germline ends. Germline V gene data show CDR1 as LGHDT and CDR2 as YNNKEL (reference sequence). The CDR3 extends over 13 amino acids. This CDR3 is CASSQGGGYGYTF. The CDR3 DNA sequence: TGTGCCAGCAGCCAAGGTGGAGGTTATGGCTACACCTTC.

Note on this clonotype: Just one base apart from a much larger clone, this may be a read error. V usage is TRBV20-1 and J usage is TRBJ2-5; D might be TRBD1 or TRBD2, each matching 5 bases. Per the germline V gene, CDR1 is DFQATT and CDR2 is SNEGSKA (reference sequence). The CDR3 runs 14 residues. CDR3: CSAASLGLGETQCF. CDR3 sequence (DNA): TGCAGTGCTGCTAGTTTGGGGCTCGGGGAGACCCAGTGCTTC.

In this sample, this clonotype turned up a few times. The rearrangement joins TRBV5-1 to TRBJ2-5; TRBD2 matches 10 bases. CDR1 SGHRS and CDR2 YFSETQ come from the germline V gene. CDR3 length equals 16 residues. V shed 0 bases, J shed 7 bases, and the junction held 9 bases outside the gene matches. CDR3 sequence: CASSLGPSGGPRTQYF. DNA for the CDR3: TGCGCCAGCAGCTTGGGCCCTAGCGGGGGTCCCCGGACCCAGTACTTC.

Turning to this clonotype: A much larger clone differs by one base, so this may be a read error. The CDR3 protein is CASSRGGQFYGYTF. The CDR3, as DNA: TGTGCCAGCAGTCGGGGGGGGCAGTTCTATGGCTACACCTTC. The chain links TRBV6-2 or TRBV6-3 to TRBJ1-2; D is perhaps TRBD1 (6 bases). Trimming left V 5 bases short and J 4 bases short, with 14 bases between. The germline gives CDR1 MNHEY, CDR2 SVGEGT. The CDR3 has 14 amino acids.

The chain's CDR3 is CASSQDGAQPQHF. DNA for the CDR3: TGCGCCAGCAGCCAAGATGGGGCCCAGCCCCAGCATTTT. This chain connects TRBV4-1 to TRBJ1-5, with D perhaps TRBD1 (5 bases). The CDR3 consists of 13 residues. CDR1 is MGHRA, CDR2 YSYEKL, per germline. The V gene lost 0 bases and the J gene lost 7 bases, with 7 bases spanning the gap.

This clonotype was found many times. DNA for the CDR3: TGTGCCAGCACTGCAAGAAGGGGTTATGGCTACACCTTC. This codes for CASTARRGYGYTF. The gene calls are TRBV12-3 or TRBV12-4 and TRBJ1-2; tentative D call: TRBD1 (5 bases). This CDR3 has 13 residues. V was shortened by 7 bases and J by 5 bases, with 14 bases between the two germline ends.

This clonotype was recorded at least ten times. The V call is TRBV25-1, the J call TRBJ1-1; possible D gene TRBD1, 6 bases. V was shortened by 3 bases and J by 0 bases, with 11 bases between the two germline ends. Germline V CDR1 and CDR2: MGHDK, SYGVNS. The length of the CDR3 is 15 residues. The CDR3 bases are TGTGCCAGCAGTGACGGGGGGCTGATGAACACTGAAGCTTTCTTT. Translating it yields CASSDGGLMNTEAFF.

This clonotype was seen at least ten times. This chain uses TRBV12-3 or TRBV12-4 with TRBJ2-7; the D gene is possibly TRBD2 (6 bases). This CDR3 is built from 11 residues. V lost 6 bases and J 3 bases, leaving 6 bases between the germline ends. CDR3 nucleotide sequence: TGTGCCAGCAGGGAGGGCTACGAGCAGTACTTC. Amino acids: CASREGYEQYF.

DNA of the CDR3: TGTGCCAGCTCGACGGGACGGTTCGGTTTACCTGAAGCTTTCTTT. Translating it yields CASSTGRFGLPEAFF. The rearrangement uses TRBV18 and TRBJ1-1, with D possibly matching TRBD1 (5 bases). The CDR3 contains 15 residues. Deletions cut 6 bases from V and 6 bases from J, with 20 bases between. Germline V gives CDR1 KGHSH, CDR2 LQKENI.